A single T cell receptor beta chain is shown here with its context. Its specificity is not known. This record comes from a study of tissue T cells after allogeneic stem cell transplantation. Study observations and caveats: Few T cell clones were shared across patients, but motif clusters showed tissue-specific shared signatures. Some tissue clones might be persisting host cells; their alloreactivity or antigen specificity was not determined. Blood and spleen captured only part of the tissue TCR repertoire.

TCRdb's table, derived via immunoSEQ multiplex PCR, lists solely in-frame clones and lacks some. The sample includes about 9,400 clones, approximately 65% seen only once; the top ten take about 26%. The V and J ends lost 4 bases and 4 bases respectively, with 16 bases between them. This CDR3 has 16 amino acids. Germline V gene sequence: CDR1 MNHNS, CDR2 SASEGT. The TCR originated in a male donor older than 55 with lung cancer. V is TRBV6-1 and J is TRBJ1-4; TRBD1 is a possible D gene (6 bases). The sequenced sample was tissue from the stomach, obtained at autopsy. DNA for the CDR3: TGTGCCAGCAGTGGAGGGACAAGCCTATTTAATGAAAAACTGTTTTTT. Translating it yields CASSGGTSLFNEKLFF.